The 10 T cell receptor beta chains given below trace back to one sample, sequenced in a study of blood T cell repertoires in COVID-19. Data came from immunoSEQ multiplex PCR; TCRdb stores just in-frame clones and leaves some out. The table includes 45,000 to 55,000 clones, roughly 84% detected once. The sample taken for sequencing was peripheral blood. The receptors here all came from a man between 70 and 80 years old with active COVID-19.

The rearrangement links TRBV14 to TRBJ1-1; no clear D gene. V lost 3 bases and J lost 0, with 5 bases in between. CDR1 is SGHDN and CDR2 is FVKESK in the germline V gene. This CDR3 is built from 13 residues. CDR3 DNA: TGTGCCAGCAGCCATTCCTTGAACACTGAAGCTTTCTTT. Its protein is CASSHSLNTEAFF.

The genes are TRBV7-3 and TRBJ1-1; 9 bases match TRBD1. The trim removed 3 bases at V and 1 base at J, leaving 3 bases unmatched. The V gene's germline CDR1 is SGHTA and CDR2 FQGTGA. CDR3 length: 15 residues. CDR3 coding DNA: TGTGCCAGCAGCTTGCTGGGACAGGGGAACACTGAAGCTTTCTTT. Protein: CASSLLGQGNTEAFF.

The chain carries TRBV7-9 and TRBJ2-1, with D tentatively TRBD1 (6 bases). The V gene lost 5 bases and the J gene lost 5 bases, with 19 bases spanning the gap. There are 16 residues in the CDR3. Germline V gene data show CDR1 as SEHNR and CDR2 as FQNEAQ (reference sequence). The CDR3 DNA follows: TGTGCCAGCAGCGGGAACAGGGTGGGGAAGGACAATGAGCAGTTCTTC. Its protein is CASSGNRVGKDNEQFF.

J is TRBJ2-5 and V is TRBV4-3, with TRBD2 as a possible D gene (7 bases). Trimming left V 4 bases short and J 2 bases short, with 14 bases between. This CDR3 has 15 amino acids. Germline CDR1 LGHNA, CDR2 YSLEER. As DNA, the CDR3 is TGCGCCAGCAGCCCCGGGGGGCGGAGGCAAGAGACCCAGTACTTC. As protein: CASSPGGRRQETQYF.

The J gene is TRBJ1-2, the V gene TRBV3-1 (or the pseudogene TRBV3-2); tentative D call: TRBD1 (6 bases). In germline, CDR1 is LGHDT, CDR2 YNNKEL (reference sequence). There are 14 residues in the CDR3. Between the trimmed V and J ends, which lost 0 bases and 10 bases, there was a span of 15 bases. CDR3 in amino acids: CASSQELGQPSYTF. The CDR3 coding sequence is TGTGCCAGCAGCCAAGAACTTGGACAGCCGTCCTACACCTTC.

This clone showed up just once. V is TRBV7-3 and J is TRBJ2-3; D may be TRBD2 (5 bases). Germline values: CDR1 SGHTA, CDR2 FQGTGA. CDR3 length: 15 amino acids. Trimming shortened V by 6 bases and J by 2 bases, and 15 bases separated the two germline ends. CDR3 sequence (DNA): TGTGCCAGCAGTGTTGAGCGGAGAGCCACAGATACGCAGTATTTT. This encodes CASSVERRATDTQYF. The entire variable domain, with the rest obtained from reference TRBV7-3 and TRBJ2-3, is as follows: GAGVSQTPSNKVTEKGKYVELRCDPISGHTALYWYRQSLGQGPEFLIYFQGTGAADDSGLPNDRFFAVRPEGSVSTLKIQRTERGDSAVYLCASSVERRATDTQYFGPGTRLTVL.

This rearrangement joins TRBV30 to TRBJ2-2; D call uncertain. V lost 0 bases, J lost 2 bases, and 7 bases lay in between. Germline V gives CDR1 GTSNPN, CDR2 SVGIG (reference sequence). The CDR3 runs to 14 residues. This CDR3 reads CAWSVLLNTGELFF. The CDR3 DNA reads as TGTGCCTGGAGTGTACTACTTAACACCGGGGAGCTGTTTTTT.

This clone was observed a single time. J is TRBJ2-3 and V is TRBV6-5; D is perhaps TRBD2 (6 bases). The CDR3 runs to 14 residues. Trimming pared 11 bases from V and 2 bases from J, leaving 17 bases between. Germline loops: CDR1 MNHEY, CDR2 SVGAGI. The CDR3 region is CAAGRGLDTDTQYF. CDR3 sequence (DNA): TGTGCCGCCGGGCGGGGATTGGACACAGATACGCAGTATTTT.

This clone was picked up one time. The V call is TRBV4-3, the J call TRBJ1-1; the D gene is possibly TRBD1 (5 bases). The CDR3 has 15 residues. Germline V gives CDR1 LGHNA, CDR2 YSLEER. V lost 4 bases and J 0 bases, leaving 12 bases between the germline ends. The CDR3 reads CASSPGGGMNTEAFF. CDR3 nucleotide sequence: TGCGCCAGCAGCCCGGGGGGGGGTATGAACACTGAAGCTTTCTTT.

J is TRBJ1-6 and V is TRBV5-6; D unclear. CDR1 and CDR2 (germline): SGHDT, YYEEEE. V lost 0 bases, J lost 6 bases, and 13 bases lay in between. The CDR3 sequence is 16 residues long. CDR3 nucleotide sequence: TGTGCCAGCAGCTTGGAAAGCGGTCTACGTAATTCACCCCTCCACTTT. It specifies CASSLESGLRNSPLHF.